These 30 T cell receptor beta chains came from one sample sequenced in a study of blood T cell repertoires in COVID-19. Assay used: immunoSEQ multiplex PCR; TCRdb lists only in-frame clones, some missing. The sample includes about 76,000 clones, roughly 84% of them seen just once. Input material: peripheral blood. These receptors were collected from a man aged 55 to 70 with COVID-19, enrolled during active disease.

This clone was counted a single time. The chain combines TRBV2 with TRBJ2-1, with D tentatively TRBD2 (5 bases). Between the trimmed V and J ends, which lost 3 bases and 7 bases, there was a span of 13 bases. Germline V CDR1 and CDR2: SNHLY, FYNNEI. The CDR3 has 14 amino acids. In nucleotides, the CDR3 is TGTGCCAGCAGTGAGCGGGTAGGGCGTAATGAGCAGTTCTTC. Its protein is CASSERVGRNEQFF.

This rearrangement joins TRBV6-1 to TRBJ1-5, with D possibly matching TRBD1 (5 bases). This CDR3 is 17 amino acids long. V was cut by 2 bases and J by 0 bases, with 14 bases left in between. In germline, CDR1 is MNHNS, CDR2 SASEGT. Here the CDR3 reads CASSENQNTGSNQPQHF. CDR3 nucleotides: TGTGCCAGCAGTGAAAACCAGAATACAGGTAGCAATCAGCCCCAGCATTTT.

The genes are TRBV18 and TRBJ2-1; 8 bases align to TRBD2. V lost 3 bases and J lost 4; bases outside the gene matches: 5. The length of the CDR3 is 15 residues. In germline, CDR1 is KGHSH, CDR2 LQKENI. CDR3: CASSPTSGGYNEQFF. For the CDR3, the DNA is TGTGCCAGCTCACCCACTAGCGGAGGATACAATGAGCAGTTCTTC.

The chain employs TRBV18 and TRBJ1-1; D unclear. The CDR3 runs to 13 residues. Germline CDR1 is KGHSH and CDR2 is LQKENI. V dropped 6 bases and J dropped 2 bases, with 10 bases sitting between them. As DNA, the CDR3 is TGTGCCAGCTCTAGCGGGGTAAACACTGAAGCTTTCTTT. Its protein is CASSSGVNTEAFF.

V is TRBV27 and J is TRBJ2-7, with TRBD1 matching 7 bases. The ends lost 8 bases at V and 4 bases at J; junction bases unmatched: 8. The germline CDR1 and CDR2 sequences are MNHEY and SMNVEV (reference sequence). This CDR3 is 13 amino acids long. The CDR3 here is CASSPGQKYEQYF. CDR3 bases: TGTGCCAGCTCGCCGGGACAGAAGTACGAGCAGTACTTC.

The rearrangement joins TRBV20-1 to TRBJ2-5; D is unresolved. Germline V gives CDR1 DFQATT, CDR2 SNEGSKA (reference sequence). The length of the CDR3 is 12 residues. Trimming shortened V by 3 bases and J by 5 bases, and 10 bases separated the two germline ends. CDR3 in DNA: TGCAGTGCTAGTGGCTCCAGGGAGACCCAGTACTTC. It codes for CSASGSRETQYF.

There are a few counts of this clone. This sequence joins TRBV19 and TRBJ1-5, with D possibly TRBD1 on 6 matching bases. Germline loops: CDR1 LNHDA, CDR2 SQIVND (reference sequence). The CDR3 spans 15 residues. With 3 bases removed from V and 5 bases from J, the gap between germline ends came to 14 bases. CDR3 protein: CASSIGRSGDQPQHF. The CDR3 bases are TGTGCCAGTAGTATCGGGCGATCAGGGGATCAGCCCCAGCATTTT.

V gene TRBV7-9 combines with J gene TRBJ1-5; 7 positions match TRBD1. The ends lost 5 bases at V and 4 bases at J; junction bases unmatched: 5. The CDR3 loop spans 14 amino acids. Germline V gives CDR1 SEHNR, CDR2 FQNEAQ (reference sequence). The CDR3 sequence: CASSHNRGNQPQHF. The CDR3 region has the DNA TGTGCCAGCAGCCACAACAGGGGTAATCAGCCCCAGCATTTT.

The chain joins TRBV5-1 to TRBJ2-3, with 7 bases lining up with TRBD2. CDR1 and CDR2 from the germline V gene are SGHRS and YFSETQ. The CDR3 is 16 residues long. Trimming cost V 1 base and J 4 bases; bases outside gene matches: 9. CDR3: CASSLSTGGGADTQYF. CDR3 in DNA: TGCGCCAGCAGCTTGTCAACGGGAGGAGGTGCAGATACGCAGTATTTT.

The V and J genes are TRBV27 and TRBJ1-4, with D maybe TRBD1 (5 bases). V was trimmed by 6 bases and J by 3 bases, leaving 8 bases between them. This CDR3 comprises 13 residues. Germline V CDR1 and CDR2: MNHEY, SMNVEV (reference sequence). The CDR3 DNA reads as TGTGCCAGCAGCAGGGTGGCTAATGAAAAACTGTTTTTT. Amino acids: CASSRVANEKLFF. Full variable domain (missing parts from reference TRBV27 and TRBJ1-4): EAQVTQNPRYLITVTGKKLTVTCSQNMNHEYMSWYRQDPGLGLRQIYYSMNVEVTDKGDVPEGYKVSRKEKRNFPLILESPSPNQTSLYFCASSRVANEKLFFGSGTQLSVL.

This chain joins TRBV5-5 and TRBJ1-4; D is undetermined. The V gene's germline CDR1 is SGHKS and CDR2 YYEKEE (reference sequence). There are 13 residues in the CDR3. V was cut by 2 bases and J by 8 bases, with 10 bases left in between. The CDR3 here is CASSFRGSEKLFF. The DNA for the CDR3 is TGTGCCAGCAGCTTCCGGGGTTCGGAAAAACTGTTTTTT.

The chain joins TRBV19 to TRBJ1-4; D ambiguous. From germline, CDR1 is LNHDA and CDR2 SQIVND (reference sequence). Trimming left V 10 bases short and J 0 bases short, with 9 bases between. The CDR3 loop spans 13 amino acids. The CDR3, as DNA: TGTGCCATCCAGGACTCAACTAATGAAAAACTGTTTTTT. This codes for CAIQDSTNEKLFF.

The V gene is TRBV28, the J gene TRBJ1-5; D is undetermined. The germline V gene has CDR1 MDHEN and CDR2 SYDVKM. V dropped 4 bases and J dropped 5 bases, with 12 bases sitting between them. The CDR3 is made up of 14 amino acids. CDR3 DNA sequence: TGTGCCAGCAGTTCGGCAATCGGGGATCAGCCCCAGCATTTT. It is translated as CASSSAIGDQPQHF. Complete variable domain (other parts from reference TRBV28 and TRBJ1-5): DVKVTQSSRYLVKRTGEKVFLECVQDMDHENMFWYRQDPGLGLRLIYFSYDVKMKEKGDIPEGYSVSREKKERFSLILESASTNQTSMYLCASSSAIGDQPQHFGDGTRLSIL.

This chain joins TRBV7-2 and TRBJ2-7, with a weak D call TRBD2 (5 bases). With 4 bases removed from V and 2 bases from J, the gap between germline ends came to 15 bases. CDR1 is SGHTA and CDR2 is FQGNSA in the germline V gene. The CDR3 sequence is 15 residues long. The CDR3: CASSSSDGLPYEQYF. Written as DNA, the CDR3 is TGTGCCAGCAGCTCCTCCGACGGACTGCCCTACGAGCAGTACTTC. The full variable domain, completed using reference TRBV7-2 and TRBJ2-7, is GAGVSQSPSNKVTEKGKDVELRCDPISGHTALYWYRQSLGQGLEFLIYFQGNSAPDKSGLPSDRFSAERTGGSVSTLTIQRTQQEDSAVYLCASSSSDGLPYEQYFGPGTRLTVT.

The chain links TRBV3-1 (or the pseudogene TRBV3-2) to TRBJ1-4, with D possibly being TRBD1 (6 bases). Trimming removed 5 bases from V and 8 bases from J, with 18 bases in between. Germline CDR1 reads LGHDT; CDR2 reads YNNKEL (reference sequence). The CDR3 loop spans 15 amino acids. The CDR3, as DNA: TGTGCCAGCAGCGCTAGTGAACAGGGATGGGAAAAACTGTTTTTT. As protein: CASSASEQGWEKLFF.

The rearrangement uses TRBV4-2 and TRBJ1-2; tentative D call: TRBD1 (6 bases). With 3 bases removed from V and 8 bases from J, the gap between germline ends came to 25 bases. The CDR3 is 17 amino acids. Germline V gives CDR1 LGHNA, CDR2 YNFKEQ. CDR3 coding DNA: TGTGCCAGCAGCCAGCAGGGGTCCCTTAACCCCCATAGCGGCTACACCTTC. Amino acids: CASSQQGSLNPHSGYTF.

The J gene is TRBJ2-1, the V gene TRBV5-4, with D possibly TRBD1 on 6 matching bases. The CDR3 is 16 amino acids. Per the germline V gene, CDR1 is SGHNT and CDR2 is YYREEE (reference sequence). V lost 8 bases to trimming and J lost 3 bases, with 21 bases between them. CDR3 in DNA: TGTGCCAGACCCAGAACCGGGACACCTAACTACAATGAGCAGTTCTTC. It specifies CARPRTGTPNYNEQFF.

This clone was picked up one time. The gene calls are TRBV7-9 and TRBJ2-5; D might be TRBD1 (5 bases). Germline V lookup: CDR1 SEHNR, CDR2 FQNEAQ (reference sequence). The CDR3 totals 15 residues. V lost 6 bases and J 3 bases, leaving 17 bases between the germline ends. CDR3 in amino acids: CASSKRQGREETQYF. The CDR3 DNA follows: TGTGCCAGCAGTAAAAGGCAGGGTCGTGAAGAGACCCAGTACTTC.

V and J are TRBV2 and TRBJ2-3, with 8 bases fitting TRBD1. Germline CDR1 and CDR2: SNHLY and FYNNEI. The J segment lost 3 bases and the V segment lost 4 bases, leaving 6 bases of the junction unmatched. The CDR3 has 15 amino acids. This CDR3 reads CASSATGARTDTQYF. CDR3 nucleotide sequence: TGTGCCAGCAGTGCGACAGGGGCGAGGACAGATACGCAGTATTTT.

This clone was recorded only once. The chain recombines TRBV6-6 with TRBJ2-7; a weak D match, TRBD2 (5 bases). The CDR3 totals 16 residues. Germline CDR1 reads MNHNY; CDR2 reads SVGAGI (reference sequence). V gave up 0 bases and J gave up 0 bases, with 12 bases separating them. The CDR3 DNA is TGTGCCAGCAGTTACTCGAGAGGGTCCTCCTCCTACGAGCAGTACTTC. This encodes CASSYSRGSSSYEQYF.

The chain is built from TRBV10-2 and TRBJ2-3, with 7 positions matching TRBD1. From germline, CDR1 is WSHSY and CDR2 SAAADI. Trimming removed 9 bases from V and 0 bases from J; junction bases left unmatched: 3. This CDR3 region has 13 residues. The CDR3 loop is CASRQGSTDTQYF. CDR3 sequence (DNA): TGCGCCAGTCGACAGGGAAGCACAGATACGCAGTATTTT.

V and J are TRBV2 and TRBJ1-5; D not resolved. Trimming shortened V by 6 bases and J by 1 base, and 10 bases separated the two germline ends. The CDR3 sequence is 14 residues long. Germline CDR1 and CDR2: SNHLY and FYNNEI. CDR3: CASRGRISNQPQHF. The CDR3 nucleotides read TGTGCCAGCAGAGGCAGGATAAGCAATCAGCCCCAGCATTTT.

V is TRBV5-1 and J is TRBJ2-2; tentative D call: TRBD2 (6 bases). Trimming cost V 5 bases and J 2 bases, with 13 bases left between them. Germline V lookup: CDR1 SGHRS, CDR2 YFSETQ. CDR3 size: 15 residues. The CDR3 nucleotides are TGCGCCAGCAGTTTCGGGACTCAAAACACCGGGGAGCTGTTTTTT. It translates to CASSFGTQNTGELFF.

V and J are TRBV7-3 and TRBJ2-1, with 14 bases identical to TRBD2. The CDR3 extends over 18 amino acids. The germline V gene has CDR1 SGHTA and CDR2 FQGTGA. With 0 bases clipped from V and 5 bases from J, the junction kept 6 bases outside the gene matches. CDR3 region: CASSLTTRTSGRNNEQFF. In DNA, the CDR3 is TGTGCCAGCAGCTTAACGACTCGGACTAGCGGGAGGAACAATGAGCAGTTCTTC.

This chain uses TRBV29-1 with TRBJ2-5; 11 positions agree with TRBD2. Germline V gives CDR1 SQVTM, CDR2 ANQGSEA. V lost 5 bases to trimming and J lost 5 bases; unmatched junction nucleotides: 7. This CDR3 spans 14 amino acids. CDR3 DNA sequence: TGCAGCGTTACCCGAACTAGCGGGGGTGAGACCCAGTACTTC. Its protein product is CSVTRTSGGETQYF.

V usage is TRBV7-9 and J usage is TRBJ2-7; possibly TRBD1 for D (6 bases). The CDR3 has 16 residues. Germline V gene lookup returns CDR1 SEHNR and CDR2 FQNEAQ (reference sequence). Trimming pared 5 bases from V and 0 bases from J, leaving 17 bases between. The CDR3 protein is CASSNQQGNPSYEQYF. The CDR3 DNA reads as TGTGCCAGCAGCAACCAACAGGGAAATCCCTCCTACGAGCAGTACTTC.

J is TRBJ1-3 and V is TRBV19; tentative D call: TRBD1 (6 bases). Germline assignment: CDR1 LNHDA and CDR2 SQIVND (reference sequence). This CDR3 is built from 15 residues. Trimming took 4 bases from V and 0 from J, leaving 10 bases between them. CDR3 nucleotide sequence: TGTGCCAGTAGTACCCGAGGGGGCTCTGGAAACACCATATATTTT. Its protein product is CASSTRGGSGNTIYF. Variable domain in full (rest from reference TRBV19 and TRBJ1-3): DGGITQSPKYLFRKEGQNVTLSCEQNLNHDAMYWYRQDPGQGLRLIYYSQIVNDFQKGDIAEGYSVSREKKESFPLTVTSAQKNPTAFYLCASSTRGGSGNTIYFGEGSWLTVV.

CDR3 nucleotide sequence: TGTGCCAGCAGTCCCCAGACATACACCGGGGAGCTGTTTTTT. It yields the protein CASSPQTYTGELFF. The rearrangement joins TRBV28 to TRBJ2-2; D gene ambiguous. In germline, CDR1 is MDHEN, CDR2 SYDVKM. The CDR3 spans 14 residues. V dropped 5 bases and J dropped 3 bases, with 10 bases sitting between them.

This chain joins TRBV6-6 and TRBJ2-7, with TRBD2 identical over 14 bases. Trimming at V came to 5 bases and at J to 5 bases, leaving 11 bases not matched to a gene. Germline V gene data show CDR1 as MNHNY and CDR2 as SVGAGI (reference sequence). This CDR3 has 17 residues. Here the CDR3 reads CASSPGTSGSSIHEQYF. In DNA form, the CDR3 reads TGTGCCAGCAGTCCCGGGACTAGCGGGAGTTCTATCCACGAGCAGTACTTC.

The chain links TRBV9 to TRBJ2-7; D possibly corresponds to TRBD2 (5 bases). This CDR3 is 14 amino acids long. Germline CDR1 reads SGDLS; CDR2 reads YYNGEE. Trimming pared 4 bases from V and 0 bases from J, leaving 11 bases between. The CDR3 region is CASSRGRDSYEQYF. CDR3 DNA: TGTGCCAGCAGCCGGGGTAGAGACTCCTACGAGCAGTACTTC. Full variable domain (rest looked up from reference TRBV9 and TRBJ2-7): DSGVTQTPKHLITATGQRVTLRCSPRSGDLSVYWYQQSLDQGLQFLIQYYNGEERAKGNILERFSAQQFPDLHSELNLSSLELGDSALYFCASSRGRDSYEQYFGPGTRLTVT.